The 17 T cell receptor beta chains reported below all come from one sample, sequenced in a study of T cell responses to AZD1222 COVID-19 vaccine (dated by TCRdb to the early 2020s). What this sample's time point label stands for: about 28 days (+/-7) after the second vaccine dose. Libraries were prepared through the immunoSEQ multiplex PCR assay. Sourced from immuneACCESS, this table was stored by TCRdb with only in-frame sequences that have V and J called. A share of the clones is absent; for the studies checked, an unresolved V gene accounts for under half, and the remainder has no known explanation. The sample table lists tens of thousands of clones, 92% of them with a count of one. The ten top clones hold more than 4.5% of the sample. Here the sequenced sample was peripheral blood, taken 28 days after the second AZD1222 dose. The receptors here all came from an adult who received the AZD1222 COVID-19 vaccine.

In DNA, the CDR3 is TGCGCCAGCACACTAAGTAACACCGGGGAGCTGTTTTTT. It translates to CASTLSNTGELFF. The rearrangement joins TRBV5-1 to TRBJ2-2; D is unclear. V was pared by 6 bases and J by 2 bases, with 8 bases between. CDR1 SGHRS and CDR2 YFSETQ come from the germline V gene. This CDR3 has 13 residues.

This sequence joins TRBV19 and TRBJ1-5; weak D call: TRBD1 (6 bases). V was shortened by 4 bases and J by 9 bases, with 16 bases between the two germline ends. The CDR3 sequence is 14 residues long. In germline, CDR1 is LNHDA, CDR2 SQIVND (reference sequence). The CDR3 DNA is TGTGCCAGTAGTAGCGGGCCGGGGGCCAGGCCCCAGCATTTT. This codes for CASSSGPGARPQHF.

The chain uses TRBV29-1 and TRBJ1-1, with a possible D match to TRBD1 (5 bases). The germline V gene has CDR1 SQVTM and CDR2 ANQGSEA. Between the trimmed V and J ends, which lost 6 bases and 3 bases, there was a span of 14 bases. The CDR3 has 13 residues. DNA for the CDR3: TGCAGCGTGGGAGACAGCCCGGACACTGAAGCTTTCTTT. It encodes CSVGDSPDTEAFF.

The chain is built from TRBV5-1 and TRBJ1-2, with TRBD1 identical over 9 bases. V dropped 4 bases and J dropped 1; count of bases not matched to a gene: 5. CDR1 and CDR2 (germline): SGHRS, YFSETQ. CDR3 length: 15 residues. The CDR3 here is CASSPDRGFNYGYTF. For the CDR3, the DNA is TGCGCCAGCAGCCCGGACAGGGGTTTTAACTATGGCTACACCTTC. Full variable domain (remainder filled in from reference TRBV5-1 and TRBJ1-2): KAGVTQTPRYLIKTRGQQVTLSCSPISGHRSVSWYQQTPGQGLQFLFEYFSETQRNKGNFPGRFSGRQFSNSRSEMNVSTLELGDSALYLCASSPDRGFNYGYTFGSGTRLTVV.

The chain has TRBV7-3 and TRBJ2-3; no reliable D call. From germline, CDR1 is SGHTA and CDR2 FQGTGA. The CDR3 length is 15 residues. The germline V and J ends were trimmed by 2 bases and 1 base, with 10 bases remaining between them. CDR3: CASSLGFSGTDTQYF. CDR3 in DNA: TGTGCCAGCAGCTTAGGGTTCAGTGGCACAGATACGCAGTATTTT.

The chain is built from TRBV30 and TRBJ2-3; D call uncertain. The ends were cut back, 0 bases at V and 2 bases at J, with 6 bases in the middle. This CDR3 region has 13 residues. Germline assignment: CDR1 GTSNPN and CDR2 SVGIG (reference sequence). For the CDR3, the DNA is TGTGCCTGGAGTGTTGGGTCCACAGATACGCAGTATTTT. The encoded protein is CAWSVGSTDTQYF.

V usage is TRBV2 and J usage is TRBJ2-2; D is uncertain. This CDR3 is built from 16 residues. V lost 4 bases to trimming and J lost 0 bases, with 12 bases between them. Germline CDR1 reads SNHLY; CDR2 reads FYNNEI. The CDR3 nucleotides read TGTGCCAGCAGTGGGCTAGTGAGTACGAACACCGGGGAGCTGTTTTTT. It translates to CASSGLVSTNTGELFF.

The CDR3 region is CASSLSLRGEGYTF. CDR3 DNA: TGTGCCAGCAGCTTAAGTCTCCGGGGAGAAGGCTACACCTTC. The chain links TRBV7-7 to TRBJ1-2; no clear D. The CDR3 is 14 residues long. Germline CDR1 and CDR2: SSHAT and FNYEAQ (reference sequence). V was clipped by 2 bases and J by 8 bases, with 15 bases between them. Full variable domain (outside the CDR3, taken from reference TRBV7-7 and TRBJ1-2): GAGVSQSPRYKVTKRGQDVTLRCDPISSHATLYWYQQALGQGPEFLTYFNYEAQPDKSGLPSDRFSAERPEGSISTLTIQRTEQRDSAMYRCASSLSLRGEGYTFGSGTRLTVV.

The rearrangement links TRBV11-2 to TRBJ2-1; TRBD1 aligns across 9 bases. J was trimmed by 10 bases and V by 2 bases; bases with no gene match: 9. CDR1 and CDR2 from the germline V gene are SGHAT and FQNNGV. The CDR3 totals 15 residues. The CDR3, as DNA: TGTGCCAGCAGCTTACCGAGGACAGGGGCCCCAGAGCAGTTCTTC. This sequence encodes CASSLPRTGAPEQFF.

The J gene is TRBJ2-5, the V gene TRBV7-9, with D perhaps matching TRBD2 (5 bases). The germline gives CDR1 SEHNR, CDR2 FQNEAQ (reference sequence). Trimming pared 4 bases from V and 9 bases from J, leaving 18 bases between. This CDR3 comprises 14 residues. The CDR3 loop reads CASSSPGGPQPQYF. CDR3 nucleotide sequence: TGTGCCAGCAGCTCTCCAGGCGGGCCTCAGCCCCAGTACTTC.

The chain joins TRBV4-2 to TRBJ2-1; 7 bases agree with TRBD2. Trimming removed 4 bases from V and 4 bases from J; junction bases left unmatched: 13. The CDR3 has 17 amino acids. Germline lookup yields CDR1 LGHNA and CDR2 YNFKEQ. The CDR3 coding sequence is TGTGCCAGCAGCCCGTCGGTGCCAAGCGGGATTTACAATGAGCAGTTCTTC. This sequence encodes CASSPSVPSGIYNEQFF.

The chain joins TRBV10-2 to TRBJ2-2, with 8 positions matching TRBD2. V lost 2 bases to trimming and J lost 6 bases; unmatched junction nucleotides: 11. The CDR3 covers 17 residues. Looked up from germline, CDR1 is WSHSY and CDR2 is SAAADI. The DNA for the CDR3 is TGCGCCAGCAGTGAGAATGCGGGACTAGGGTCCCCCGGGGAGCTGTTTTTT. It yields the protein CASSENAGLGSPGELFF.

V is TRBV3-1 (or the pseudogene TRBV3-2) and J is TRBJ1-5; D remains ambiguous. The CDR3 covers 17 residues. V was clipped by 3 bases and J by 0 bases, with 15 bases between them. Germline lookup yields CDR1 LGHDT and CDR2 YNNKEL (reference sequence). The CDR3 DNA follows: TGTGCCAGCAGCCAGAGCCCCGTCCGAGGTAGCAATCAGCCCCAGCATTTT. Protein: CASSQSPVRGSNQPQHF.

The chain uses TRBV27 and TRBJ1-4; D gene unclear. V was cut by 3 bases and J by 5 bases, with 16 bases left in between. Germline-derived CDR1 and CDR2 are MNHEY and SMNVEV (reference sequence). The CDR3 has 16 amino acids. In DNA, the CDR3 is TGTGCCAGCAGTTTGGACCCGGCCAGGCAAAATGAAAAACTGTTTTTT. Translation: CASSLDPARQNEKLFF.

This chain uses TRBV2 with TRBJ2-7, with D tentatively TRBD1 (6 bases). The germline CDR1 and CDR2 sequences are SNHLY and FYNNEI. There are 14 residues in the CDR3. V dropped 6 bases and J dropped 0 bases, with 12 bases sitting between them. In DNA form, the CDR3 reads TGTGCCAGCAGGCCACAGGGTAGCTCCTACGAGCAGTACTTC. Amino acids: CASRPQGSSYEQYF. The full variable domain, in which reference TRBV2 and TRBJ2-7 provide the parts outside the CDR3, is EPEVTQTPSHQVTQMGQEVILRCVPISNHLYFYWYRQILGQKVEFLVSFYNNEISEKSEIFDDQFSVERPDGSNFTLKIRSTKLEDSAMYFCASRPQGSSYEQYFGPGTRLTVT.

Written as DNA, the CDR3 is TGTGCCAGCAGCCAAGACATCCTTGTATTGACCCAGTACTTC. Its protein is CASSQDILVLTQYF. This sequence joins TRBV3-1 (or the pseudogene TRBV3-2) and TRBJ2-5; the D is unclear. This CDR3 has 14 amino acids. Per the germline V gene, CDR1 is LGHDT and CDR2 is YNNKEL (reference sequence). V was cut by 0 bases and J by 7 bases, with 12 bases left in between.

The rearrangement links TRBV29-1 to TRBJ1-2, with 10 bases identical to TRBD1. Germline assignment: CDR1 SQVTM and CDR2 ANQGSEA. After removal of 4 bases from V and 4 bases from J, the junction contained 12 bases not matched to a gene. This CDR3 spans 16 amino acids. The CDR3 loop reads CSVAGSRTGGAYGYTF. The CDR3 nucleotides read TGCAGCGTTGCGGGATCCCGGACAGGGGGGGCCTATGGCTACACCTTC.